This T cell receptor (beta chain) was sequenced for a study of cytomegalovirus exposure and HLA in healthy donors. Study-wide results and limits: For most TCR beta V segments, an earlier analysis put the productive rate at about 90% or about 30% of the time. Many donors shared some public TCRs, even though most TCR sequences were rare. Most CMV-associated TCR beta chains were later found to appear HLA-restricted.

Of note for this clone: Its antigen remains unknown.

CDR1 and CDR2 (germline): SGHRS, YFSETQ. Germline trimming cut 1 base from V and 0 bases from J; bases unmatched to any gene: 13. This CDR3 is built from 19 residues. The PCR made use of 60 Vbeta and 13 Jbeta primers. Only in-frame clones appear in the TCRdb table, and some are missing; sequencing was by immunoSEQ multiplex PCR. The sample includes approximately 170,000 clones, about 84% of them seen just once. The genes are TRBV5-1 and TRBJ2-5, with 9 bases aligning to TRBD2. The sample was PBMCs. This receptor was identified in a man between 45 and 60 years old in good health and CMV-seropositive. CDR3 sequence: CASSLQLAGLGTNQETQYF. Here the CDR3 DNA reads TGCGCCAGCAGCTTGCAGCTAGCGGGACTCGGAACGAACCAAGAGACCCAGTACTTC.